These 29 T cell receptor beta chains share one sample of origin, sequenced in a study of T cells after yellow fever vaccination. From the 5' RACE reads, TCRdb called clonotypes with MiXCR, one entry per CDR3 protein. The sample has a few hundred thousand distinct CDR3 sequences; about 5% are singletons. The sequencing used CD4+ T cells sorted from PBMCs, collected on the day of the yellow fever booster vaccination. The source is a man aged 18 to 30 who received the YFV17D yellow fever vaccine.

This clonotype was recorded a few times. This chain connects TRBV14 to TRBJ2-5; the D is unclear. The CDR3 consists of 13 residues. V lost 0 bases to trimming and J lost 7 bases, with 9 bases between them. Germline lookup yields CDR1 SGHDN and CDR2 FVKESK. Here the CDR3 reads CASSQEAKGTQYF. DNA of the CDR3: TGTGCCAGCAGCCAAGAGGCGAAAGGGACCCAGTACTTC.

This clonotype was seen at least ten times. The rearrangement joins TRBV6-5 to TRBJ1-1, with D perhaps matching TRBD1 (5 bases). Germline V gives CDR1 MNHEY, CDR2 SVGAGI. The V and J ends lost 6 bases and 4 bases respectively, with 18 bases between them. The CDR3 has 15 amino acids. The CDR3 region is CASSLQAWGGTEAFF. The CDR3 region has the DNA TGTGCCAGCAGCCTCCAGGCTTGGGGCGGCACTGAAGCTTTCTTT.

The genes are TRBV6-2 or TRBV6-3 and TRBJ2-7; either TRBD1 or TRBD2 may fit D (5 bases each). From germline, CDR1 is MNHEY and CDR2 SVGEGT. Trimming took off 7 bases at V and 0 bases at J, with 10 bases between the two ends. The CDR3 extends over 13 amino acids. Here the CDR3 reads CASKGTNSYEQYV. CDR3 bases: TGTGCCAGCAAGGGGACGAACTCCTACGAGCAGTACGTC.

J is TRBJ1-1 and V is TRBV7-9; D unclear. Trimming pared 3 bases from V and 6 bases from J, leaving 11 bases between. This CDR3 is 13 amino acids long. Germline CDR1 SEHNR, CDR2 FQNEAQ (reference sequence). CDR3 DNA: TGTGCCAGCAGCTTCCAGCCATACGCTGAAGCTTTCTTT. Its protein is CASSFQPYAEAFF.

The rearrangement links TRBV7-2 to TRBJ2-2; D unclear. The germline V gene encodes CDR1 SGHTA and CDR2 FQGNSA. There are 12 residues in the CDR3. Trimming took off 8 bases at V and 4 bases at J, with 8 bases between the two ends. The CDR3 coding sequence is TGTGCCAGCCGGGTCCCCACCGGGGAGCTGTTTTTT. Protein sequence: CASRVPTGELFF.

This clonotype showed up many times. The chain has TRBV6-2 or TRBV6-3 and TRBJ1-1, with D unresolved. Per the germline V gene, CDR1 is MNHEY and CDR2 is SVGEGT. V lost 6 bases, J lost 1 base, and 18 bases lay in between. The CDR3 contains 16 residues. DNA of the CDR3: TGTGCCAGCAGGGGCGTAGCCAGGCTGGGGAACACTGAAGCTTTCTTT. It yields the protein CASRGVARLGNTEAFF.

The sample holds many counts of this clonotype. This sequence joins TRBV28 and TRBJ1-6, with TRBD1 as a possible D gene (5 bases). V lost 6 bases and J 7 bases, leaving 16 bases between the germline ends. Germline values: CDR1 MDHEN, CDR2 SYDVKM. The CDR3 is 15 amino acids. The CDR3 DNA reads TGTGCCAGCAGGCTGGAGGGGAGGGCAAATTCACCCCTCCACTTT. Its protein product is CASRLEGRANSPLHF. Looking up the rest from reference TRBV28 and TRBJ1-6 gives the full variable domain: DVKVTQSSRYLVKRTGEKVFLECVQDMDHENMFWYRQDPGLGLRLIYFSYDVKMKEKGDIPEGYSVSREKKERFSLILESASTNQTSMYLCASRLEGRANSPLHFGNGTRLTVT.

The chain recombines TRBV24-1 with TRBJ2-2; TRBD1 aligns across 9 bases. The V segment lost 4 bases and the J segment 4 bases; nucleotides outside the gene matches: 9. Germline loops: CDR1 KGHDR, CDR2 SFDVKD. This CDR3 region has 17 residues. The CDR3 DNA reads as TGTGCCACCAGTGAAAGACCGGGACAGGGAGTCACCGGGGAGCTGTTTTTT. It specifies CATSERPGQGVTGELFF.

Of note for this clonotype: This may be a read error, as it is one base from a much larger clone. This chain uses TRBV5-1 with TRBJ2-6, with 8 bases aligning to TRBD1. Germline CDR1 and CDR2: SGHRS and YFSETQ. CDR3 length: 15 amino acids. The CDR3 spells CASSAGGFGANVLAF. Written as DNA, the CDR3 is TGCGCCAGCAGTGCAGGGGGCTTCGGGGCCAACGTCCTGGCTTTC.

The table lists this clonotype with many counts. The V call is TRBV18, the J call TRBJ2-7; D is perhaps TRBD1 or TRBD2 (5 bases each). Trimming stripped 3 bases from V and 6 bases from J, with 9 bases between. Per germline, CDR1 KGHSH and CDR2 LQKENI. The CDR3 is made up of 12 amino acids. The CDR3 loop is CASSPGDAEQYV. CDR3 DNA: TGTGCCAGCTCACCGGGGGACGCCGAGCAGTACGTC.

The V gene is TRBV4-1, the J gene TRBJ1-1; perhaps TRBD1 as D (5 bases). Germline V gene sequence: CDR1 MGHRA, CDR2 YSYEKL. The CDR3 is made up of 13 amino acids. V was clipped by 3 bases and J by 7 bases, with 12 bases between them. The CDR3 DNA reads TGCGCCAGCAGCCAGGGGGTTAGGGATGAAGCTTTCTTT. As protein: CASSQGVRDEAFF.

This clonotype has a count of ten or more. The V and J genes are TRBV4-3 and TRBJ2-7; D is possibly TRBD1 or TRBD2 (5 bases each). CDR1 is LGHNA and CDR2 is YSLEER in the germline V gene. The CDR3 runs 13 residues. V lost 4 bases, J lost 3 bases, and 10 bases lay in between. The CDR3 sequence: CASSPGRGYEQYF. CDR3 nucleotides: TGCGCCAGCAGCCCAGGGAGAGGCTACGAGCAGTACTTC.

The chain joins TRBV5-1 to TRBJ1-1, with D uncertain. Trimming shortened V by 1 base and J by 1 base, and 14 bases separated the two germline ends. The CDR3 length is 16 residues. The germline CDR1 and CDR2 sequences are SGHRS and YFSETQ. CDR3 residues: CASSLSLTARNTEAFF. CDR3 coding DNA: TGCGCCAGCAGCTTGAGTCTTACCGCACGGAACACTGAAGCTTTCTTT.

The chain uses TRBV7-6 and TRBJ2-7; tentative D call: TRBD1 (6 bases). The CDR3 contains 14 residues. The germline V and J ends were trimmed by 5 bases and 2 bases, with 13 bases remaining between them. The V gene's germline CDR1 is SGHVS and CDR2 FNYEAQ. In DNA, the CDR3 is TGTGCCAGCAGCAGCCACAGGGAACCCTACGAGCAGTACTTC. It is translated as CASSSHREPYEQYF.

V is TRBV5-1 and J is TRBJ2-5; TRBD1 aligns across 7 bases. Germline V lookup: CDR1 SGHRS, CDR2 YFSETQ. J was trimmed by 1 base and V by 2 bases; bases with no gene match: 8. The CDR3 totals 16 residues. This CDR3 is CASSLGQVGIQETQYF. Written as DNA, the CDR3 is TGCGCCAGCAGCTTAGGACAGGTCGGGATCCAAGAGACCCAGTACTTC.

This chain links TRBV12-3 or TRBV12-4 with TRBJ1-2; 12 positions match TRBD1. Germline trimming cut 5 bases from V and 8 bases from J; bases unmatched to any gene: 9. The CDR3 runs to 15 residues. The CDR3 DNA reads TGTGCCAGCAGTACGGCCGGGACAGGGGGCCGGGGCTACACCTTC. Translated: CASSTAGTGGRGYTF.

The sample holds a few counts of this clonotype. V gene TRBV6-1 combines with J gene TRBJ1-6; tentatively, D is TRBD1 (5 bases). Germline CDR1 reads MNHNS; CDR2 reads SASEGT. This CDR3 is built from 12 residues. V gave up 7 bases and J gave up 7 bases, with 8 bases separating them. The chain's CDR3 is CASIRDNSPLHF. DNA for the CDR3: TGTGCCAGCATAAGGGACAATTCACCCCTCCACTTT.

The chain is built from TRBV6-6 and TRBJ2-3; D is perhaps TRBD1 (5 bases). CDR3 length: 15 amino acids. From germline, CDR1 is MNHNY and CDR2 SVGAGI (reference sequence). Trimming removed 6 bases from V and 4 bases from J, with 17 bases in between. The CDR3 DNA reads TGTGCCAGCAGGCCCCCCTGGGGCCTCCCAGATACGCAGTATTTT. Protein product: CASRPPWGLPDTQYF.

In its sample, this clonotype was seen many times. The CDR3 DNA reads TGCAGCGTTGACAATATAGCGGGAGAGACCCAGTACTTC. Translated: CSVDNIAGETQYF. The gene calls are TRBV29-1 and TRBJ2-5; 7 bases fit TRBD2. V trimming: 3 bases; J trimming: 4 bases; junction bases outside the gene matches: 5. CDR1 SQVTM and CDR2 ANQGSEA come from the germline V gene. This CDR3 has 13 residues.

This clonotype was recorded a few times. The CDR3 region has the DNA TGCGCCAGCAGCGAGGGACATGCGCCCCCCACAGATACGCAGTATTTT. Its translation is CASSEGHAPPTDTQYF. The V gene is TRBV5-1, the J gene TRBJ2-3, with D perhaps TRBD1 (6 bases). V dropped 4 bases and J dropped 2 bases, with 17 bases sitting between them. The CDR3 is 16 residues long. The germline gives CDR1 SGHRS, CDR2 YFSETQ.

CDR3 DNA: TGTGCCAGCAGCTTGGGGCTCGGACCGTATGGCTACACCTTC. Protein product: CASSLGLGPYGYTF. This rearrangement joins TRBV5-8 to TRBJ1-2; D is ambiguous. Germline V gene data show CDR1 as SGHTS and CDR2 as YDEGEE. CDR3 length: 14 amino acids. V was trimmed by 0 bases and J by 5 bases, leaving 11 bases between them.

This clonotype was picked up many times. The chain joins TRBV4-3 to TRBJ2-7; 7 positions agree with TRBD1. The CDR3 loop spans 17 amino acids. Germline V gene sequence: CDR1 LGHNA, CDR2 YSLEER. The V segment lost 1 base and the J segment 6 bases; nucleotides outside the gene matches: 15. This CDR3 is CASSQVTRAGGRGEQYF. As DNA, the CDR3 is TGCGCCAGCAGCCAAGTCACTCGGGCAGGGGGTCGAGGCGAGCAGTACTTC.

This clonotype was counted at least ten times. The chain links TRBV29-1 to TRBJ2-7; either TRBD1 or TRBD2 may supply D (5 bases each). The V end was cut by 7 bases, the J end by 2 bases, with 15 bases between. Germline-derived CDR1 and CDR2 are SQVTM and ANQGSEA. The CDR3 runs 13 residues. The DNA for the CDR3 is TGCAGCGCGGTTCCCCCGGGACCCTACGAGCAGTACGTC. It codes for CSAVPPGPYEQYV.

The DNA of the CDR3 is TGTGCCAGCAGCAACCGGGGGGGGAGGAATCAGCCCCAGCATTTT. Its translation is CASSNRGGRNQPQHF. V usage is TRBV6-6 and J usage is TRBJ1-5, with TRBD1 as a possible D gene (5 bases). Germline V gives CDR1 MNHNY, CDR2 SVGAGI (reference sequence). Trimming removed 6 bases from V and 4 bases from J, with 16 bases in between. CDR3 length equals 15 residues.

V usage is TRBV5-1 and J usage is TRBJ2-1; D perhaps matches TRBD1 (6 bases). Germline V gene lookup returns CDR1 SGHRS and CDR2 YFSETQ. The CDR3 sequence is 15 residues long. V was trimmed by 4 bases and J by 2 bases, leaving 13 bases between them. CDR3 in amino acids: CASSQGSGTYNEQFF. For the CDR3, the DNA is TGCGCCAGCAGCCAGGGGAGCGGAACCTACAATGAGCAGTTCTTC.

V is TRBV27 and J is TRBJ2-2; D is possibly TRBD2 (5 bases). The V gene lost 2 bases and the J gene lost 3 bases, with 13 bases spanning the gap. Germline CDR1 MNHEY, CDR2 SMNVEV (reference sequence). The CDR3 is 16 residues long. CDR3 region: CASSLGGRLDTGELFF. The DNA of the CDR3 is TGTGCCAGCAGTTTAGGTGGGAGATTGGACACCGGGGAGCTGTTTTTT.

This clonotype was seen more than once but under ten times. The chain carries TRBV7-3 and TRBJ2-1, with unresolved D. V was clipped by 2 bases and J by 9 bases, with 8 bases between them. CDR1 and CDR2 (germline): SGHTA, FQGTGA. The CDR3 is 12 residues long. The CDR3 bases are TGTGCCAGCAGCTTACTGGGGTCTGAGCAGTTCTTC. It specifies CASSLLGSEQFF. Full variable domain (rest looked up from reference TRBV7-3 and TRBJ2-1): GAGVSQTPSNKVTEKGKYVELRCDPISGHTALYWYRQSLGQGPEFLIYFQGTGAADDSGLPNDRFFAVRPEGSVSTLKIQRTERGDSAVYLCASSLLGSEQFFGPGTRLTVL.

This clonotype came up a few times. The chain carries TRBV2 and TRBJ1-5; 8 bases align to TRBD1. Trimming at V came to 5 bases and at J to 5 bases, leaving 8 bases not matched to a gene. Germline lookup yields CDR1 SNHLY and CDR2 FYNNEI. There are 15 residues in the CDR3. The DNA for the CDR3 is TGTGCCAGCAGTAAGGGACAGGCAATGCATCAGCCCCAGCATTTT. The encoded protein is CASSKGQAMHQPQHF.

The gene calls are TRBV6-6 and TRBJ2-3; D gene ambiguous. Per germline, CDR1 MNHNY and CDR2 SVGAGI (reference sequence). Trimming left V 7 bases short and J 5 bases short, with 16 bases between. The CDR3 is 14 residues long. The chain's CDR3 is CASTSSFFRDTQYF. In DNA form, the CDR3 reads TGTGCCAGCACTTCTAGTTTCTTTAGAGATACGCAGTATTTT.